Shown below are 8 T cell receptor beta chains from a single sample sequenced in a study of T cell changes during pregnancy in multiple sclerosis (dated by TCRdb to 2018 to 2020). Library creation used the immunoSEQ multiplex PCR assay. As stored in TCRdb, this immuneACCESS dataset retains in-frame rearrangements with V and J assigned. A fraction of the clones does not appear; measured against another copy, unresolved V genes explain less than half of the discrepancy, and the remainder lacks a known reason. For this sample the table gives approximately 48,000 clones, of which around 94% were detected only once. The ten largest clones take up less than 6% of the sample. The sample was CD8+ T cells from peripheral blood mononuclear cells, taken before pregnancy. The receptors shown here come from a female donor with multiple sclerosis, enrolled in a pregnancy study.

The chain carries TRBV29-1 and TRBJ2-1, with 9 bases aligning to TRBD1. CDR1 SQVTM and CDR2 ANQGSEA come from the germline V gene. The CDR3 loop spans 13 amino acids. This chain's CDR3 is CTAPGQGPNEQFF. The CDR3 nucleotides are TGCACCGCGCCGGGACAGGGTCCCAATGAGCAGTTCTTC.

The sample holds one count of this clone. The rearrangement uses TRBV5-5 and TRBJ2-7; TRBD2 is a possible D gene (5 bases). V lost 0 bases to trimming and J lost 5 bases, with 12 bases between them. Per germline, CDR1 SGHKS and CDR2 YYEKEE (reference sequence). This CDR3 contains 14 residues. Here the CDR3 reads CASSLGRSEDEQYF. The CDR3 DNA reads TGTGCCAGCAGCTTGGGGAGGTCTGAAGACGAGCAGTACTTC.

CDR3 DNA sequence: TGCGCCAGCAGCTTGGCGGCAGGGGCTGGGGAGACCCAGTACTTC. Translating it yields CASSLAAGAGETQYF. The chain has TRBV5-1 and TRBJ2-5; D is possibly TRBD1 (6 bases). Trimming cost V 0 bases and J 5 bases, with 14 bases left between them. Germline V gives CDR1 SGHRS, CDR2 YFSETQ. The CDR3 runs to 15 residues.

This clone was detected once. The gene calls are TRBV5-1 and TRBJ2-7; 11 positions agree with TRBD2. Trimming removed 4 bases from V and 6 bases from J; junction bases left unmatched: 12. The CDR3 extends over 16 amino acids. CDR1 and CDR2 from the germline V gene are SGHRS and YFSETQ. The DNA of the CDR3 is TGCGCCAGCAGCCCGGAAAGTAGACTAGCGGGAAGCGAGCAGTACTTC. Amino acids: CASSPESRLAGSEQYF.

This clone appeared a few times. V is TRBV28 and J is TRBJ1-2; 7 bases map to TRBD1. The germline V gene encodes CDR1 MDHEN and CDR2 SYDVKM. J lost 2 bases, V lost 7 bases, and 1 base had no gene match. The CDR3 is 12 amino acids. As DNA, the CDR3 is TGTGCCAGCATGACAGGGAACTATGGCTACACCTTC. It specifies CASMTGNYGYTF.

The J gene is TRBJ1-1, the V gene TRBV28, with D unresolved. Germline CDR1 is MDHEN and CDR2 is SYDVKM. V lost 3 bases and J lost 0, with 11 bases in between. CDR3 size: 15 residues. In DNA, the CDR3 is TGTGCCAGCAGTTTTCGCGCAAAAATGAACACTGAAGCTTTCTTT. Protein product: CASSFRAKMNTEAFF.

The V and J genes are TRBV7-9 and TRBJ2-1, with D maybe TRBD2 (6 bases). The CDR3 contains 15 residues. CDR1 is SEHNR, CDR2 FQNEAQ, per germline (reference sequence). V was trimmed by 5 bases and J by 9 bases, leaving 20 bases between them. CDR3 region: CASSPEGLREGEQFF. The CDR3 nucleotides read TGTGCCAGCAGCCCCGAAGGACTAAGGGAAGGTGAGCAGTTCTTC.

The rearrangement uses TRBV5-6 and TRBJ2-1; D remains unclear. The CDR3 consists of 13 residues. Trimming left V 7 bases short and J 5 bases short, with 13 bases between. Germline CDR1 is SGHDT and CDR2 is YYEEEE. In DNA, the CDR3 is TGTGCCAGCCTAATGGTTAACGACAATGAGCAGTTCTTC. Its protein is CASLMVNDNEQFF.